Described below is a single T cell receptor (beta chain) sequence and its context. Its antigen is as yet unknown. This sample stems from a study of T cells in tuberculosis. Overall study context: CD1B tetramers identified T cells specific for mycobacterial lipid GMM. This South African cohort compared adolescents with or without latent tuberculosis against adults with active tuberculosis.

Clones were sequenced by immunoSEQ multiplex PCR, and TCRdb holds only the in-frame ones, with some missing. Of approximately 35,000 clones in the sample, roughly 95% are singletons; the top ten hold roughly 2.5%. V lost 8 bases and J lost 2, with 13 bases in between. Germline lookup yields CDR1 MNHNS and CDR2 SASEGT. The CDR3 extends over 13 amino acids. Overall study findings and caveats: Cases with active tuberculosis were adults, while controls were adolescents.

At study entry, adolescents had tuberculin skin tests and IGRA screening. This TCR came from a donor aged 10 to 29 with latent tuberculosis or without tuberculosis infection. This chain links TRBV6-1 with TRBJ2-7, with a weak D call TRBD1 (5 bases). Sequences were obtained from PBMCs. CDR3 coding DNA: TGTGCCAGCTCTCAGGGTTATCCCTACGAGCAGTACTTC. Translated, it gives CASSQGYPYEQYF.